This section outlines one T cell receptor beta chain sequence together with its context. J was trimmed by 0 bases and V by 5 bases; bases with no gene match: 6. Germline CDR1 SGHAT, CDR2 FQNNGV. The CDR3 length is 16 residues. Primers for the PCR totalled 60 Vbeta and 13 Jbeta. The data were produced by immunoSEQ multiplex PCR, yet TCRdb's version contains in-frame clones alone and is incomplete. The repertoire holds approximately 150,000 clones, over 75% seen once, with approximately 2.9% in the top ten. The entry originates in a study of cytomegalovirus exposure and HLA in healthy donors. The TCR comes from a woman in her thirties in good health and CMV-seronegative. What was sequenced was PBMCs. V is TRBV11-2 and J is TRBJ2-5, with 10 bases that match TRBD2. The CDR3 reads CASSRPTSGHQETQYF. The DNA of the CDR3 is TGTGCCAGCAGCCGACCGACTAGCGGGCACCAAGAGACCCAGTACTTC.